This T cell receptor (beta chain) was captured by sequencing in a study of blood T cell repertoires in COVID-19. Study in general: Researchers got acute and convalescent COVID-19 samples from the United States, Italy and Spain. Nucleic acid was either cDNA or gDNA, and it came from T cells, B-cell-depleted T cells, or PBMCs.

This clone occurred once. In the authors' workflow: Counts of nucleated cells, estimated from reference gene primer amplification, were obtained. Only in-frame clones appear in the TCRdb table, and some are missing; sequencing was by immunoSEQ multiplex PCR. That table furnishes V, J and clone size, whereas the DNA furnished D and trimming. The data show 35,000 to 45,000 clones, 88% seen once. V lost 8 bases, J lost 4 bases, and 11 bases lay in between. This CDR3 spans 12 amino acids. Germline lookup yields CDR1 MRHNA and CDR2 SNTAGT. The sequenced material came from peripheral blood. J is TRBJ1-1 and V is TRBV6-4, with a weak D call TRBD1 (6 bases). The origin of this receptor is a human donor in a cohort sampled during active COVID-19. CDR3 sequence reads: CASLGGSTEAFF. In DNA, the CDR3 is TGTGCCAGCCTAGGGGGAAGCACTGAAGCTTTCTTT.